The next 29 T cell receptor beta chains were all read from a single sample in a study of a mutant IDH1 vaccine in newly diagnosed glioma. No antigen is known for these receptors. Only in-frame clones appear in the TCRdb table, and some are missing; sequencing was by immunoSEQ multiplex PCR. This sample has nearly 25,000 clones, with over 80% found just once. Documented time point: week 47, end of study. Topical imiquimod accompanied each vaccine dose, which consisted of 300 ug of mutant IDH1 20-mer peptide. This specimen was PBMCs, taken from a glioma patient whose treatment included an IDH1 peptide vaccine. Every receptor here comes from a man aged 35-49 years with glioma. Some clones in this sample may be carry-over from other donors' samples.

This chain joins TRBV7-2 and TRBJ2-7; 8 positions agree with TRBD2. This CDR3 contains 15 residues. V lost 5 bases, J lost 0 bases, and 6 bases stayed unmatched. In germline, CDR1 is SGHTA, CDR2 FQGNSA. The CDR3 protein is CASSPRGGHSYEQYF. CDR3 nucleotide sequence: TGTGCCAGCAGCCCCCGGGGGGGGCACTCCTACGAGCAGTACTTC.

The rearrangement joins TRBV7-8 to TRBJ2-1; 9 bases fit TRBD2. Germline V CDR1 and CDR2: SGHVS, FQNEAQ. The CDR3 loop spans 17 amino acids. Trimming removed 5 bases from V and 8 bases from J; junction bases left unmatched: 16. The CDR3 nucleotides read TGTGCCAGCAGCCGATCGAGACTAGCGGCGCTCCTTGATGAGCAGTTCTTC. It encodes CASSRSRLAALLDEQFF.

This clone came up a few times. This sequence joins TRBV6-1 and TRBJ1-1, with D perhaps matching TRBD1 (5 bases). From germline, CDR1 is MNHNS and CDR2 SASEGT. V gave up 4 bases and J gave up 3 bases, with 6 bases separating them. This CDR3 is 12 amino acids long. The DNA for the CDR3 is TGTGCCAGCAGTGGGGGACACACTGAAGCTTTCTTT. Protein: CASSGGHTEAFF.

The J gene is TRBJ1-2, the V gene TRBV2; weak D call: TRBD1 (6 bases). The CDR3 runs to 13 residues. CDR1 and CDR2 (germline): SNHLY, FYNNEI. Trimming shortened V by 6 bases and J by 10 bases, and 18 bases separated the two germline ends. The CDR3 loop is CASSPVTGPYYTF. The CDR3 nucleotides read TGTGCCAGCAGCCCCGTTACAGGGCCCTACTACACCTTC.

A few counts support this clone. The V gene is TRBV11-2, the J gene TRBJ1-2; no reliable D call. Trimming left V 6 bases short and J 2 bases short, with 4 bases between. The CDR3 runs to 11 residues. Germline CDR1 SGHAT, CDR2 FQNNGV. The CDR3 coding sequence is TGTGCCAGCAGTTCGAACTATGGCTACACCTTC. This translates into CASSSNYGYTF.

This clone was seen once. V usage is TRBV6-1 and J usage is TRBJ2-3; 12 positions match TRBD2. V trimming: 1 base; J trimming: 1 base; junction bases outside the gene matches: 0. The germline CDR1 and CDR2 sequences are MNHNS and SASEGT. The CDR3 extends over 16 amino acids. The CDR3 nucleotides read TGTGCCAGCAGTGAAGGACTAGCGGGGGGCACAGATACGCAGTATTTT. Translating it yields CASSEGLAGGTDTQYF.

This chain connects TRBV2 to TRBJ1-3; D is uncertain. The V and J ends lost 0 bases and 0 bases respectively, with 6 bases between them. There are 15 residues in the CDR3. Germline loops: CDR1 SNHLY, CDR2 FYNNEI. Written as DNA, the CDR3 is TGTGCCAGCAGTGAAGCCAGCGGCTCTGGAAACACCATATATTTT. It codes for CASSEASGSGNTIYF.

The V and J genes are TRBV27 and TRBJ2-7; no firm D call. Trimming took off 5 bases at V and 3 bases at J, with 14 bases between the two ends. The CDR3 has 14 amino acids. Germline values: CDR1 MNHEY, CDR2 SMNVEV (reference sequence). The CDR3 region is CASSPTNDNYEQYF. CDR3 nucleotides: TGTGCCAGCAGTCCGACCAACGACAACTACGAGCAGTACTTC.

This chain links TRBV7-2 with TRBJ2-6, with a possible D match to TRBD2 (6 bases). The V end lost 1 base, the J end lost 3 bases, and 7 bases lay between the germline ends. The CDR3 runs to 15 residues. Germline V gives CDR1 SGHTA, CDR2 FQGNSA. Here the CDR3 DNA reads TGTGCCAGCAGCTTAGTGGGAGGTGGGGCCAACGTCCTGACTTTC. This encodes CASSLVGGGANVLTF.

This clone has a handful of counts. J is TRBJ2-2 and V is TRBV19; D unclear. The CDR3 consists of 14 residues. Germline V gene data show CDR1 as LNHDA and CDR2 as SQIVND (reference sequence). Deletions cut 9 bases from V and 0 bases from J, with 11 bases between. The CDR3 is CASKGSPNTGELFF. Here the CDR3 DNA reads TGTGCCAGCAAGGGTTCCCCGAACACCGGGGAGCTGTTTTTT.

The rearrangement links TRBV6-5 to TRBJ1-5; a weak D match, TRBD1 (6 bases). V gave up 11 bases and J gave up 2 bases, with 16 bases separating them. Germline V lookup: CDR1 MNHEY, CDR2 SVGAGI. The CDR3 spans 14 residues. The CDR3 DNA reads TGTGCCTGCCTCAGCAGGGGCGGCAATCAGCCCCAGCATTTT. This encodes CACLSRGGNQPQHF.

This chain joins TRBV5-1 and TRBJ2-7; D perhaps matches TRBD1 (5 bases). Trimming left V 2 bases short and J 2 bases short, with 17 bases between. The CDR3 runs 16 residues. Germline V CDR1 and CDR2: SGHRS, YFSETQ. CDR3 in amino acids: CASSFRFQGRTYEQYF. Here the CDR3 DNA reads TGCGCCAGCAGCTTTAGGTTTCAGGGAAGGACCTACGAGCAGTACTTC.

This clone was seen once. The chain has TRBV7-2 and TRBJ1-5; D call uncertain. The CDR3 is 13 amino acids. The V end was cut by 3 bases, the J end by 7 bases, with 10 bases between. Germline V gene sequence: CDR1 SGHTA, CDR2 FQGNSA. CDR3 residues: CASSFSGLQPQHF. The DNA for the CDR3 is TGTGCCAGCAGCTTCTCTGGTCTACAGCCCCAGCATTTT.

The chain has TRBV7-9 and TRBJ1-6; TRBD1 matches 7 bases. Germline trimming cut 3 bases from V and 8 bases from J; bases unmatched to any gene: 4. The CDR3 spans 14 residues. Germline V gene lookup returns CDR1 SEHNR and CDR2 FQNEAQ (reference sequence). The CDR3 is CASSFSGGDSPLHF. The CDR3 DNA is TGTGCCAGCAGCTTCTCAGGGGGTGATTCACCCCTCCACTTT.

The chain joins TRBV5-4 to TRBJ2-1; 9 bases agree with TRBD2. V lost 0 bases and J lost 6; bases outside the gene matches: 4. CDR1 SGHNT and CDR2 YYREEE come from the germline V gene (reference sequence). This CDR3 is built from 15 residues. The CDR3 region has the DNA TGTGCCAGCAGCTTGGAAGTTAGCGGGGGCAATGAGCAGTTCTTC. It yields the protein CASSLEVSGGNEQFF.

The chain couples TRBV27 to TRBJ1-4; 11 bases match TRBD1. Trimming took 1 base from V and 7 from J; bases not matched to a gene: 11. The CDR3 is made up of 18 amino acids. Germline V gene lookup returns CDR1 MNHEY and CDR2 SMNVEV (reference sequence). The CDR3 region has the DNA TGTGCCAGCAGTTTATGGGGGACAGGGGGAATTGTCAGTGAAAAACTGTTTTTT. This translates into CASSLWGTGGIVSEKLFF.

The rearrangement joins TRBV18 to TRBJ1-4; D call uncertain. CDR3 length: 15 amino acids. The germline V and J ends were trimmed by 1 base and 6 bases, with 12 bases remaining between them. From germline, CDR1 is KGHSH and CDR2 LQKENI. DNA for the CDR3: TGTGCCAGCTCACCACTTCGCGGATGGGATGAAAAACTGTTTTTT. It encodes CASSPLRGWDEKLFF.

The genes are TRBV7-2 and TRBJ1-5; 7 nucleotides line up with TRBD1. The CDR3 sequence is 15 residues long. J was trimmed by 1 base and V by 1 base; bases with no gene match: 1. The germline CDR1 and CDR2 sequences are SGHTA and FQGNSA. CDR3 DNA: TGTGCCAGCAGCTTAGACAGGGGAAGCAATCAGCCCCAGCATTTT. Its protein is CASSLDRGSNQPQHF.

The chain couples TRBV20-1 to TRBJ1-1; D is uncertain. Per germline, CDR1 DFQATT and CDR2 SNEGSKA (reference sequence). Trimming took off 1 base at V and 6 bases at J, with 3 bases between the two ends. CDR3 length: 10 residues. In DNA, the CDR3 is TGCAGTGCTAGAGTAGCTGAAGCTTTCTTT. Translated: CSARVAEAFF.

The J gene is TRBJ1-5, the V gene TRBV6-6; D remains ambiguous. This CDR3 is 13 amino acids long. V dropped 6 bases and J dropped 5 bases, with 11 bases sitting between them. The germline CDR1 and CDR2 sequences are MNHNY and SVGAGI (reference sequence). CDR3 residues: CASSQDTHQPQHF. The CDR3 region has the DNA TGTGCCAGCAGCCAAGACACCCATCAGCCCCAGCATTTT.

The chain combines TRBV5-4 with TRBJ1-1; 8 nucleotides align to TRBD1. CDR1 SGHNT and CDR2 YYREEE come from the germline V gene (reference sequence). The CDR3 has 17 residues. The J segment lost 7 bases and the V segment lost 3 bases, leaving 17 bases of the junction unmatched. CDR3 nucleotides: TGTGCCAGCAGCTCCGTTCCAACACAGGGGGATATCATTGAAGCTTTCTTT. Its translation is CASSSVPTQGDIIEAFF.

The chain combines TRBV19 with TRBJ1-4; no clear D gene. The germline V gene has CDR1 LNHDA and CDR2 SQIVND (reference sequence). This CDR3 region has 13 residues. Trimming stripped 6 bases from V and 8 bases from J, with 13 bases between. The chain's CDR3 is CASRAKGGEKLFF. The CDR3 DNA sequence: TGTGCCAGTAGGGCCAAGGGAGGCGAAAAACTGTTTTTT.

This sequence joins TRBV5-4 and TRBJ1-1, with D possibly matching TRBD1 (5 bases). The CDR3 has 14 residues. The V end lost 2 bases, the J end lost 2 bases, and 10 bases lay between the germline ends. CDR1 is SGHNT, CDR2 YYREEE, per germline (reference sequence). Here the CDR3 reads CASSFDSPNTEAFF. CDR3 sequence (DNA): TGTGCCAGCAGCTTTGACAGCCCAAACACTGAAGCTTTCTTT.

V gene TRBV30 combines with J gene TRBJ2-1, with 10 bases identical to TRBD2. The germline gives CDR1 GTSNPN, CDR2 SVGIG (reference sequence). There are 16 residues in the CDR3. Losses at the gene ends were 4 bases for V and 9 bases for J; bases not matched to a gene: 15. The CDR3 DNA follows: TGTGCCTGGAAAGCAGGAGCGGGGGGGCAGGCTTTTGAGCAGTTCTTC. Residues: CAWKAGAGGQAFEQFF. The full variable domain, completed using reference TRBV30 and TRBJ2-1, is SQTIHQWPATLVQPVGSPLSLECTVEGTSNPNLYWYRQAAGRGLQLLFYSVGIGQISSEVPQNLSASRPQDRQFILSSKKLLLSDSGFYLCAWKAGAGGQAFEQFFGPGTRLTVL.

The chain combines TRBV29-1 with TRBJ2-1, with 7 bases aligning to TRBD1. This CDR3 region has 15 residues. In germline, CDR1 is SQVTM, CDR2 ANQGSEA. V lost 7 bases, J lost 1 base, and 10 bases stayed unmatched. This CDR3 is CSAPVTGNSYNEQFF. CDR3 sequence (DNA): TGCAGCGCCCCGGTGACAGGGAATTCCTACAATGAGCAGTTCTTC.

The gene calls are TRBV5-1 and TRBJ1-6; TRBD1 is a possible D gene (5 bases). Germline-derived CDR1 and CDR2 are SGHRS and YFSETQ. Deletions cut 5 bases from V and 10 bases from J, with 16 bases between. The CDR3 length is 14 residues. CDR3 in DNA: TGCGCCAGCAGGGGTGGGGCGCAAGGGTCACCCCTCCACTTT. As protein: CASRGGAQGSPLHF.

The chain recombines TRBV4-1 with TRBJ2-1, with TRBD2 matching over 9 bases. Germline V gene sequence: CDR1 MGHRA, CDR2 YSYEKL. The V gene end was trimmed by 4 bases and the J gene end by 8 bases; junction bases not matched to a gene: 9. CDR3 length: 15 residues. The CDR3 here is CASSLVPGLADEQFF. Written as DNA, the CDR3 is TGCGCCAGCAGCCTCGTCCCGGGACTAGCTGATGAGCAGTTCTTC.

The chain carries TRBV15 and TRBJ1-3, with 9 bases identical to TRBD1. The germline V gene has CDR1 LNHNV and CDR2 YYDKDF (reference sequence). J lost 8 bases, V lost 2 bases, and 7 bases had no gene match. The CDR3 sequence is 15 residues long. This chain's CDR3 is CATSRTGQGTDTIYF. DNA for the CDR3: TGTGCCACCAGCAGAACCGGACAGGGGACGGACACCATATATTTT.

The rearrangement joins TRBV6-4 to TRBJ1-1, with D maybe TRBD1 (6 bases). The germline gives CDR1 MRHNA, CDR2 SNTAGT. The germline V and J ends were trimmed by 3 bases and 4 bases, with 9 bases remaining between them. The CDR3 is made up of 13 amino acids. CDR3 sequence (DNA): TGTGCCAGCAGTGATGAGGGGGGCACTGAAGCTTTCTTT. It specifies CASSDEGGTEAFF.